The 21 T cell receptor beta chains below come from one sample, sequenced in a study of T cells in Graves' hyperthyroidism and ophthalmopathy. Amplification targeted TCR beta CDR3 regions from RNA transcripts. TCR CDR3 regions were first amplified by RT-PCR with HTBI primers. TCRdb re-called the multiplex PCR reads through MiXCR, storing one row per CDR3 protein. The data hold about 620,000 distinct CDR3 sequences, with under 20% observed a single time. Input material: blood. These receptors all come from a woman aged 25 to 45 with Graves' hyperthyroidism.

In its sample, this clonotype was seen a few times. The CDR3 loop is CASSLEGGIGTGELFF. The CDR3 nucleotides read TGCGCCAGCAGCTTGGAAGGGGGCATCGGCACCGGGGAGCTGTTTTTT. This chain uses TRBV5-1 with TRBJ2-2, with 7 bases fitting TRBD1. The CDR3 contains 16 residues. V lost 0 bases to trimming and J lost 4 bases; unmatched junction nucleotides: 6. The V gene's germline CDR1 is SGHRS and CDR2 YFSETQ.

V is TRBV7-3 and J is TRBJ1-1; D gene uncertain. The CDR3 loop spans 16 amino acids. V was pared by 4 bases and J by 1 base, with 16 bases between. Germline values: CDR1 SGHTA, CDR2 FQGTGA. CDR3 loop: CASSWAIAMENTEAFF. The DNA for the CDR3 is TGTGCCAGCAGCTGGGCCATTGCCATGGAGAACACTGAAGCTTTCTTT.

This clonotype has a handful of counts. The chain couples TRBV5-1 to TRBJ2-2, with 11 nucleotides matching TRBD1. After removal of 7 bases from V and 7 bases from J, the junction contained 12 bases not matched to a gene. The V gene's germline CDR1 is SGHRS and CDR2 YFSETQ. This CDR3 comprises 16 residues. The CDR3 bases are TGCGCCAGCGGCAATCTCGGGACAGGGGGTATCGGGGAGCTGTTTTTT. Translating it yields CASGNLGTGGIGELFF.

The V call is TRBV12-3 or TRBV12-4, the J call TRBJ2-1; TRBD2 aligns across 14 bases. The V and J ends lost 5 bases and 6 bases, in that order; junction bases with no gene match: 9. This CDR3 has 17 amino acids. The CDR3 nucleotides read TGTGCCAGCAGTCCACAGACTAGCGGGAGGGATACCAATGAGCAGTTCTTC. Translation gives CASSPQTSGRDTNEQFF.

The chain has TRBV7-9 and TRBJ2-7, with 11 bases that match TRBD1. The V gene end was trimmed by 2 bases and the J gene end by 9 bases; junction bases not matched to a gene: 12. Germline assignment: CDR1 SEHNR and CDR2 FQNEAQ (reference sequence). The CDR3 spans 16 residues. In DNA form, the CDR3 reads TGTGCCAGCAGCTTAATACCCGGACAGGGGGCGAGGGGGCAGTACTTC. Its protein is CASSLIPGQGARGQYF.

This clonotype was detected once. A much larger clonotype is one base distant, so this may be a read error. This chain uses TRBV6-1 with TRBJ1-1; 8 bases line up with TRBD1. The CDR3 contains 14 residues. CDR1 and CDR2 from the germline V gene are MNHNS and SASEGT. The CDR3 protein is CTSTADRANTEAFF. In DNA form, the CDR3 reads TGTACCAGCACCGCGGACAGGGCGAACACTGAAGCTTTCTTT.

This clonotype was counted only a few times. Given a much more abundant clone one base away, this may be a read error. The CDR3 coding sequence is TGTGTCAGCAGCCAGGCAGGGGGCAGGACTGAAGCTTTCTTT. Translation: CVSSQAGGRTEAFF. The rearrangement links TRBV2 to TRBJ1-1, with 8 nucleotides matching TRBD1. This CDR3 is 14 amino acids long. From germline, CDR1 is SNHLY and CDR2 FYNNEI.

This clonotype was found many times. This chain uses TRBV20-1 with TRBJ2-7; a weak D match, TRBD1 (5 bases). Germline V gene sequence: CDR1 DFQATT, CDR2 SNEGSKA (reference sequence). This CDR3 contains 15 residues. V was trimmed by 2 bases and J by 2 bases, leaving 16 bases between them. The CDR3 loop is CSARPATVITYEQYF. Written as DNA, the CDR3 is TGCAGTGCTAGACCCGCGACAGTGATAACCTACGAGCAGTACTTC.

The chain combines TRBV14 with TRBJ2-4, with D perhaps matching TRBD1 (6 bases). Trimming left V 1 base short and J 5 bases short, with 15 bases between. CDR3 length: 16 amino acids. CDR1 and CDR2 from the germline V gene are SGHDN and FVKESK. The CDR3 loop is CASSQGGTRPQNIQYF. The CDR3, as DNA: TGTGCCAGCAGCCAAGGTGGGACAAGACCTCAAAACATTCAGTACTTC.

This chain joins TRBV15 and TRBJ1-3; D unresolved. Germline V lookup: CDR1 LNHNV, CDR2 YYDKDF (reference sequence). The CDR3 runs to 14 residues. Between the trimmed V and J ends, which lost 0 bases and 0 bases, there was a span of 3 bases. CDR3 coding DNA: TGTGCCACCAGCAGAGACAACTCTGGAAACACCATATATTTT. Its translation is CATSRDNSGNTIYF.

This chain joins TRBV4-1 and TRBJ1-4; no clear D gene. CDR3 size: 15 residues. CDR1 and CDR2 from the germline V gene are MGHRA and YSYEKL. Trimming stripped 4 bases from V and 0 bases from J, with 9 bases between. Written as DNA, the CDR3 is TGCGCCAGCAGCCCACAGCAACCAACTAATGAAAAACTGTTTTTT. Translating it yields CASSPQQPTNEKLFF.

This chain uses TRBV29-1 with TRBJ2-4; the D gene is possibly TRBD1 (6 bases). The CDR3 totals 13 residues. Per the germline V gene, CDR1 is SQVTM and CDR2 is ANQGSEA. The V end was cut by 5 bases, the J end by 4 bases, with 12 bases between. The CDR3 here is CSVRTGSKNIQYF. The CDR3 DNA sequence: TGCAGCGTTCGTACAGGGAGTAAAAACATTCAGTACTTC.

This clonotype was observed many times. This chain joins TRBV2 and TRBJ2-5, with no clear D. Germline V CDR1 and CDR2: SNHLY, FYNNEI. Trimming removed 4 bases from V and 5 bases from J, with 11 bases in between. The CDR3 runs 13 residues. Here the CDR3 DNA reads TGTGCCAGCAGTGGGCAGGTCGGGGAGACCCAGTACTTC. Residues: CASSGQVGETQYF.

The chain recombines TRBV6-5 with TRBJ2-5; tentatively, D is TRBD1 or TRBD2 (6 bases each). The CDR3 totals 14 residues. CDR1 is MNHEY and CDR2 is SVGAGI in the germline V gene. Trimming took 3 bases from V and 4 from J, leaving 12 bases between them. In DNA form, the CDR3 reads TGTGCCAGCAGTTATCCCGGGGGCTTAGAGACCCAGTACTTC. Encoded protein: CASSYPGGLETQYF.

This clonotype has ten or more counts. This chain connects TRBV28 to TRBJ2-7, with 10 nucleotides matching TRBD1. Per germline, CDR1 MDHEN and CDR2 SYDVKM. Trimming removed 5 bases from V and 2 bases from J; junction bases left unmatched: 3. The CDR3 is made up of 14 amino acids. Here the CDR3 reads CASSGTGVPYEQYF. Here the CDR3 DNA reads TGTGCCAGCAGTGGGACAGGGGTTCCCTACGAGCAGTACTTC.

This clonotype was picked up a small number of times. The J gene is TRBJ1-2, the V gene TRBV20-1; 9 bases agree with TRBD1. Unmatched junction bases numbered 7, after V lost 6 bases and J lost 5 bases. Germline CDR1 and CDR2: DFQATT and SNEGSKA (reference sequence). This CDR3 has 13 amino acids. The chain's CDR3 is CSAATGGRYGYTF. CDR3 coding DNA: TGCAGTGCAGCTACAGGGGGCCGGTATGGCTACACCTTC.

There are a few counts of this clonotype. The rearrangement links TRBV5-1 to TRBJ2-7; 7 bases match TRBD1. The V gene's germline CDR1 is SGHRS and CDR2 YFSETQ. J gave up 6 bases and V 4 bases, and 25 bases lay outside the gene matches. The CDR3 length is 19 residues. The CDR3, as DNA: TGCGCCAGCAGCCGCCAAAGTCCATCAACGGGGACAGTAAGGATCGAGCAGTACTTC. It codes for CASSRQSPSTGTVRIEQYF.

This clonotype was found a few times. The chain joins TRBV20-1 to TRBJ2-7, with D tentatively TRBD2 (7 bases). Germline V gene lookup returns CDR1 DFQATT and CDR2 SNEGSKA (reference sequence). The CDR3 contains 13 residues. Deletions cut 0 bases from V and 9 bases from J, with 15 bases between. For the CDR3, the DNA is TGCAGTGCTAGAGACGAGGGGGGGATAGGGCAGTACTTC. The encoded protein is CSARDEGGIGQYF.

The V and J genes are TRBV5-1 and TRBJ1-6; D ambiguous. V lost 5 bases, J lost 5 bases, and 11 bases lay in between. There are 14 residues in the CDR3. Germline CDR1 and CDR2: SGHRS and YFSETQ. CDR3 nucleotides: TGCGCCAGCAGTTTGTCGTTCGATAATTCACCCCTCCACTTT. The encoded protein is CASSLSFDNSPLHF.

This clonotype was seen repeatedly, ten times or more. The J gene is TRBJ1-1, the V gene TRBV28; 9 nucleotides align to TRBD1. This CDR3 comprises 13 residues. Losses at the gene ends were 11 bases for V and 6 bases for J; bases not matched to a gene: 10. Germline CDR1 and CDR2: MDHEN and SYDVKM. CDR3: CAERDRASSEAFF. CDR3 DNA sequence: TGTGCCGAACGGGACAGGGCTTCTTCTGAAGCTTTCTTT.

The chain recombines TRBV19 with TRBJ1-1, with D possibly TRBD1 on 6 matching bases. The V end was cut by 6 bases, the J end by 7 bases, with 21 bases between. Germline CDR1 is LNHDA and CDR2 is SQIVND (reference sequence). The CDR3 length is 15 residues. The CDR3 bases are TGTGCCAGTAGCTACAGGGCCCAGAACTGGGATGAAGCTTTCTTT. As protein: CASSYRAQNWDEAFF.